This T cell receptor beta chain was obtained from a study of monozygotic twins with cystic fibrosis. As for the study in general: Libraries were built from approximately 3 micrograms of fragmented DNA using about 14 PCR cycles.

Study-level results: No link emerged between shared CDR3 counts and age, concordance or severity. Monozygotic CF twins shared more identical nucleotide clonotypes than unrelated patients.

In the case of this clone: Its antigen is not identified.

Germline V CDR1 and CDR2: KGHSH, LQKENI. This CDR3 has 15 amino acids. With 4 bases clipped from V and 6 bases from J, the junction kept 6 bases outside the gene matches. Using immunoSEQ multiplex PCR, the repertoire was profiled, and TCRdb retains in-frame clones only, with some absent. The repertoire consists of almost 20,000 clones, with under 95% occurring once and the leading ten covering about 1.6%. The material sequenced was blood. The origin of this receptor is a girl aged 2 to 9 with cystic fibrosis. The chain has TRBV18 and TRBJ2-3; 11 bases are a match to TRBD1. CDR3 nucleotide sequence: TGTGCCAGCTCACGGAGCCGGGACAGGGGGGATACGCAGTATTTT. Encoded protein: CASSRSRDRGDTQYF.